This T cell receptor beta chain is drawn from a study of cytomegalovirus exposure and HLA in healthy donors. Study results and caveats: Reportedly, TCR beta sequences accurately predicted HLA-A and HLA-B alleles in most subjects.

This clone was detected a few times. Its antigen is as yet unknown. Each donor was healthy, and each was a bone marrow donor. Unrecorded immune exposure was likely among donors, who were nominally healthy when sampled. CDR3 size: 17 residues. Germline V CDR1 and CDR2: SGHDT, YYEEEE. The ends lost 0 bases at V and 3 bases at J; junction bases unmatched: 7. Use of 60 Vbeta and 13 Jbeta primers characterized the PCR. Produced via immunoSEQ multiplex PCR; TCRdb's table is partial and in-frame only. The profile shows approximately 130,000 clones, about 78% of them singletons. The chain combines TRBV5-6 with TRBJ1-4, with 8 bases identical to TRBD1. This sequence originates from a man aged 45-65 years in good health and CMV-seronegative. The sequenced material came from PBMCs. The DNA for the CDR3 is TGTGCCAGCAGCTTGGCCCAGACAGGGGAGCCTAATGAAAAACTGTTTTTT. This sequence encodes CASSLAQTGEPNEKLFF.